These T cell receptor beta chains were read from a single sample in a study of shared clonotypes between healthy human individuals. Libraries were prepared by immunoSEQ multiplex PCR; TCRdb keeps only in-frame clonotypes and omits some of them. This table holds about 2.4 million clones, over 85% found once. The sequenced sample was naive CD4+ T cells sorted from blood. The receptors were gathered from a man aged 18 to 30 in good health. Each CDR3 is given with its conserved first and last residue. The D gene is left open where the match is weak. Clone size is stated in some rows and not others, as once, few, many or a class when expanded.

TGTGCCAGCAGTTTAAGGGCTAGCGGGAGTTTCGGAGGAGAGACCCAGTACTTC | CASSLRASGSFGGETQYF | TRBJ2-5 | TRBD2 | NA | TRBV27
TGTGCCAGCAGTGCCCGACTAGCCGATGGGGAGCAGTTCTTC | CASSARLADGEQFF | TRBJ2-1 | TRBD2 | NA | TRBV6-1
TGTGCCAGCAGCCTAGAAGGGGGGTCCTACAATGAGCAGTTCTTC | CASSLEGGSYNEQFF | TRBJ2-1 | NA | NA | TRBV5-4
TGTGCCAGTAGTATGACAGTTCTTAACTATGGCTACACCTTC | CASSMTVLNYGYTF | TRBJ1-2 | NA | few | TRBV19
TGTGCCAGCAGCACTCGGGAGGGGGAGTACTTC | CASSTREGEYF | TRBJ2-7 | TRBD2 | NA | TRBV6-5
TGTGCCAGCAGTGTCACAGGGTGGAGAGAGACCCAGTACTTC | CASSVTGWRETQYF | TRBJ2-5 | NA | NA | TRBV6-1
TGTGCCAGCAGCGCCGACAGGGGGCGAGGTGAAAAACTGTTTTTT | CASSADRGRGEKLFF | TRBJ1-4 | TRBD1 | NA | TRBV9
TGTGCCAGCGTCAGGACCATCCAAGAGACCCAGTACTTC | CASVRTIQETQYF | TRBJ2-5 | NA | once | TRBV6-1
TGTGCCAGCAGCTTAGGGGACAGGGACAGCACAGATACGCAGTATTTT | CASSLGDRDSTDTQYF | TRBJ2-3 | TRBD1 | NA | TRBV7-2
TGTGCCAGCAGCCCCACGGGGGCTCGCACAGATACGCAGTATTTT | CASSPTGARTDTQYF | TRBJ2-3 | NA | NA | TRBV5-4
TGTGCCAGCAGCTCCCGGGACAGGATAGTGCAGTTCTTC | CASSSRDRIVQFF | TRBJ2-1 | TRBD1 | NA | TRBV5-6
TGTGCCAGCAGCTTCTTTAACGAGCAGTACTTC | CASSFFNEQYF | TRBJ2-7 | NA | NA | TRBV5-6
TGTGCCAGCACTGACCCCCGTTGGAATGAAAAACTGTTTTTT | CASTDPRWNEKLFF | TRBJ1-4 | NA | NA | TRBV6-1
TGCAGCGTTGAAACTAGGGGCAGAAACTATGGCTACACCTTC | CSVETRGRNYGYTF | TRBJ1-2 | NA | NA | TRBV29-1
TGTGCCTGGAGTGTCCTCTATGGTGGCCCGGATGAAAAACTGTTTTTT | CAWSVLYGGPDEKLFF | TRBJ1-4 | NA | NA | TRBV30
TGTGCCAGCAGCTTAAGGTCGGCCAGCAGCACCGGGGAGCTGTTTTTT | CASSLRSASSTGELFF | TRBJ2-2 | NA | NA | TRBV7-9